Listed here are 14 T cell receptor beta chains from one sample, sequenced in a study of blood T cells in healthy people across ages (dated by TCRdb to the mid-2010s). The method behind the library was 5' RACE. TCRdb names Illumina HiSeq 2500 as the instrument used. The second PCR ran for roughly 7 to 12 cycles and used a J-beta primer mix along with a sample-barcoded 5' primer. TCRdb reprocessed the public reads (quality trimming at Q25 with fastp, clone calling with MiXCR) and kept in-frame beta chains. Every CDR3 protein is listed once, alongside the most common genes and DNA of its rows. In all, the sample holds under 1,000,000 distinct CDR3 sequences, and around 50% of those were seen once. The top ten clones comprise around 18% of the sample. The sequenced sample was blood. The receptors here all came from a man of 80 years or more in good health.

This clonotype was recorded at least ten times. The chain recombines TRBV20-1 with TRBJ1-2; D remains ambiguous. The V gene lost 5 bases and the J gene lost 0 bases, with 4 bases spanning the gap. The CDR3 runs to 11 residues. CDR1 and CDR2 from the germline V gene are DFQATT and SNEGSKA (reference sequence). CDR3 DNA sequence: TGCAGTGCTGAAACTAACTATGGCTACACCTTC. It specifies CSAETNYGYTF.

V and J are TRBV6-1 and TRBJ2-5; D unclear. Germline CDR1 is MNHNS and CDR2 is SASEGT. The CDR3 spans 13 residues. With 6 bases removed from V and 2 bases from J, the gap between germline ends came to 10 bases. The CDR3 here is CASRPTPQETQYF. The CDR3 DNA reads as TGTGCCAGCAGGCCTACACCGCAAGAGACCCAGTACTTC.

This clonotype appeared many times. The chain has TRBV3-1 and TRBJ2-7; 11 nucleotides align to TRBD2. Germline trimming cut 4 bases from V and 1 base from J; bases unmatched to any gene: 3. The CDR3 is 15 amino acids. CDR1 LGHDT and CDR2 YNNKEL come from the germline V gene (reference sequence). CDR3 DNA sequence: TGTGCCAGCAGCCGTGGGACTAGCGGTTCCTACGAGCAGTACTTC. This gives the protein CASSRGTSGSYEQYF.

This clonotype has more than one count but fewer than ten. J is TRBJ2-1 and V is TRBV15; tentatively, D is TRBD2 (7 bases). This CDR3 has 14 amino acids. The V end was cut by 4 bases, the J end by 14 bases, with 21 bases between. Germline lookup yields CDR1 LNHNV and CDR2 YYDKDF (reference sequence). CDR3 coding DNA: TGTGCCACCAGCAAGGGGGGACTACCCCCCGAGGAGTTCTTC. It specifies CATSKGGLPPEEFF.

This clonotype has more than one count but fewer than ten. CDR3 in amino acids: CSALHRLAGWEQYF. In DNA form, the CDR3 reads TGCAGTGCTCTACACCGACTAGCGGGATGGGAGCAGTACTTC. The chain carries TRBV20-1 and TRBJ2-7, with TRBD2 identical over 11 bases. The ends lost 5 bases at V and 7 bases at J; junction bases unmatched: 10. CDR1 and CDR2 (germline): DFQATT, SNEGSKA (reference sequence). The CDR3 is 14 amino acids.

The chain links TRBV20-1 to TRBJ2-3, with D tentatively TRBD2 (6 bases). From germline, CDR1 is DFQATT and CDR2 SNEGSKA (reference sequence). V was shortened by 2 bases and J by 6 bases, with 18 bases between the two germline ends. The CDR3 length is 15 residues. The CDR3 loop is CSARSEAGFSDTQYF. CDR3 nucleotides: TGCAGTGCTAGATCAGAGGCGGGATTTTCGGATACGCAGTATTTT.

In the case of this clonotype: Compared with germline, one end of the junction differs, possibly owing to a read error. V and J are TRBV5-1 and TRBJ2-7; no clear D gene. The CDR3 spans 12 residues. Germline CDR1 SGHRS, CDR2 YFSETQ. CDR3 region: CANSLDNYEQYF. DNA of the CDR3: TGCGCCAACAGCTTGGATAACTACGAGCAGTACTTC.

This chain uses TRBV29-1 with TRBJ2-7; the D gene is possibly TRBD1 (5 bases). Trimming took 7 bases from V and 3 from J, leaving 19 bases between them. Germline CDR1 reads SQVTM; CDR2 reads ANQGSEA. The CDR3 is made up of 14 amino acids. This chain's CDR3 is CSGSLGVGDYEQYF. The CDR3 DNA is TGCAGCGGTTCTCTTGGGGTAGGGGACTACGAGCAGTACTTC.

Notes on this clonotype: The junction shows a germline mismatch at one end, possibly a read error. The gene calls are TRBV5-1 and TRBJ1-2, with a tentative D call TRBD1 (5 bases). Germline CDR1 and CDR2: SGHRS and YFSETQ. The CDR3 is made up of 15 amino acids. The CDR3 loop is CASSLGSGVNHGYTF. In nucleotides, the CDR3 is TGCGCCAGCAGCTTGGGATCGGGGGTTAACCATGGCTACACCTTC.

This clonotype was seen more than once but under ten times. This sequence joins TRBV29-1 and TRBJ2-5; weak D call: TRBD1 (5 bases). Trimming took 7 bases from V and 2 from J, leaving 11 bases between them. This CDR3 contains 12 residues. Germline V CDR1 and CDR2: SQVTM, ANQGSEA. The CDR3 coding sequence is TGCAGCGCCGACCAGGGTCAAGAGACCCAGTACTTC. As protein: CSADQGQETQYF.

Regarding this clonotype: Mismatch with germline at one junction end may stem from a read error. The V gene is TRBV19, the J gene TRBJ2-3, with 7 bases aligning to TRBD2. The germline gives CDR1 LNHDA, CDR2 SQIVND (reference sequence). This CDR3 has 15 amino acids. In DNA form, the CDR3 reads TGTGCTAGTAGTAAACTAGCGATCCTCACAGATACGCAGTATTTT. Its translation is CASSKLAILTDTQYF.

The CDR3 sequence is CSVEDPYLWEQYF. The CDR3, as DNA: TGCAGCGTTGAAGACCCTTATCTATGGGAGCAGTACTTC. V gene TRBV29-1 combines with J gene TRBJ2-7; D is ambiguous. Germline loops: CDR1 SQVTM, CDR2 ANQGSEA. The V gene lost 0 bases and the J gene lost 7 bases, with 13 bases spanning the gap. This CDR3 is 13 amino acids long.

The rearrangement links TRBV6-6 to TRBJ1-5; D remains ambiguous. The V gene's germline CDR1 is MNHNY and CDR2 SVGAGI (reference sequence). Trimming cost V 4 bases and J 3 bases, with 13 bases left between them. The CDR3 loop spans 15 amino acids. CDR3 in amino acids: CASSFSREINQPQHF. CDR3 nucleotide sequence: TGTGCCAGCAGTTTTAGCAGAGAAATCAATCAGCCCCAGCATTTT.

This CDR3 reads CASSFVGQGSGGETQYF. DNA of the CDR3: TGCGCCAGCAGTTTCGTGGGACAGGGAAGCGGAGGGGAGACCCAGTACTTC. This chain joins TRBV5-1 and TRBJ2-5; 9 bases line up with TRBD1. The V and J ends lost 5 bases and 5 bases, in that order; junction bases with no gene match: 16. CDR1 is SGHRS and CDR2 is YFSETQ in the germline V gene. This CDR3 comprises 17 residues.